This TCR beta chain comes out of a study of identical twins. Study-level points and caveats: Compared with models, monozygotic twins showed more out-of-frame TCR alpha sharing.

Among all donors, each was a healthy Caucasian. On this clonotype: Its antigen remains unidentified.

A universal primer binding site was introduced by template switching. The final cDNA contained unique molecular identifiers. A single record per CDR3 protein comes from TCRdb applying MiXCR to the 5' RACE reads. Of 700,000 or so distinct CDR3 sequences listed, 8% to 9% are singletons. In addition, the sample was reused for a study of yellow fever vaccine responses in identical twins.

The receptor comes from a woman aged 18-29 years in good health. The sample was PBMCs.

This CDR3 reads CASSFDGERYAGELFF. In DNA, the CDR3 is TGTGCCAGCAGTTTCGACGGAGAGCGATATGCCGGGGAGCTGTTTTTT. J is TRBJ2-2 and V is TRBV12-3 or TRBV12-4; D is unclear. This CDR3 has 16 residues. V dropped 3 bases and J dropped 6 bases, with 17 bases sitting between them.